These T cell receptor beta chains were read from a single sample in a study of T cell responses to AZD1222 COVID-19 vaccine. Data came from immunoSEQ multiplex PCR; TCRdb stores just in-frame clones and leaves some out. The sample yields about 200,000 clones, over 85% seen once. Sequences were derived from peripheral blood, sampled 28 days after the second AZD1222 dose. Every receptor here comes from an adult who received the AZD1222 COVID-19 vaccine. Both conserved end residues are part of each CDR3. The order of the fields is CDR3 protein, CDR3 DNA, clone size, J gene, D gene, V gene. D genes are given only for firm matches. Clone size appears in some rows only: once, few, many, or a class for an expanded clone.

CDR3 protein: CASSSRGRQDTGELFF
CDR3 DNA: TGTGCCAGCAGTTCCCGGGGGAGGCAAGACACCGGGGAGCTGTTTTTT
clone size: once
J gene: TRBJ2-2
D gene: .
V gene: TRBV27

CDR3 protein: CARKKNEQYF
CDR3 DNA: TGTGCCAGGAAGAAGAACGAGCAGTACTTC
clone size: .
J gene: TRBJ2-7
D gene: .
V gene: TRBV28

CDR3 protein: CASRGDSLNTEAFF
CDR3 DNA: TGTGCCAGCAGAGGGGACTCGCTGAACACTGAAGCTTTCTTT
clone size: .
J gene: TRBJ1-1
D gene: .
V gene: TRBV6-5

CDR3 protein: CASSINYAEQYF
CDR3 DNA: TGTGCCAGCAGCATAAACTACGCCGAGCAGTACTTC
clone size: .
J gene: TRBJ2-7
D gene: .
V gene: TRBV12-3/TRBV12-4

CDR3 protein: CASGNSPLHF
CDR3 DNA: TGTGCCAGCGGGAATTCACCCCTCCACTTT
clone size: .
J gene: TRBJ1-6
D gene: .
V gene: TRBV28

CDR3 protein: CASSVRTSGEQFF
CDR3 DNA: TGTGCCAGCAGCGTAAGGACTAGCGGGGAGCAGTTCTTC
clone size: .
J gene: TRBJ2-1
D gene: TRBD2
V gene: TRBV9

CDR3 protein: CATRRANQPQHF
CDR3 DNA: TGTGCCACCAGGAGGGCGAATCAGCCCCAGCATTTT
clone size: .
J gene: TRBJ1-5
D gene: .
V gene: TRBV24-1

CDR3 protein: CASSLQGLDLGTEAFF
CDR3 DNA: TGTGCCAGCAGCTTACAGGGGTTGGATTTAGGCACTGAAGCTTTCTTT
clone size: .
J gene: TRBJ1-1
D gene: .
V gene: TRBV7-2

CDR3 protein: CASSYSGGTEAFF
CDR3 DNA: TGTGCCAGCAGCTATTCCGGGGGCACTGAAGCTTTCTTT
clone size: .
J gene: TRBJ1-1
D gene: .
V gene: TRBV5-8

CDR3 protein: CASSLRYEQYF
CDR3 DNA: TGTGCCAGCAGCCTTCGCTACGAGCAGTACTTC
clone size: .
J gene: TRBJ2-7
D gene: .
V gene: TRBV5-8

CDR3 protein: CASSLGAADTQYF
CDR3 DNA: TGTGCCAGCAGCTTAGGGGCCGCAGATACGCAGTATTTT
clone size: .
J gene: TRBJ2-3
D gene: .
V gene: TRBV7-9

CDR3 protein: CASSFRASTDTQYF
CDR3 DNA: TGTGCCAGCAGCTTTAGGGCCAGCACAGATACGCAGTATTTT
clone size: .
J gene: TRBJ2-3
D gene: .
V gene: TRBV9

CDR3 protein: CASRAGGAGDTQYF
CDR3 DNA: TGTGCCAGCAGAGCAGGGGGGGCCGGGGATACGCAGTATTTT
clone size: .
J gene: TRBJ2-3
D gene: .
V gene: TRBV11-2

CDR3 protein: CASSYSLGPNTEAFF
CDR3 DNA: TGTGCCAGCAGTTACTCGCTGGGGCCGAACACTGAAGCTTTCTTT
clone size: .
J gene: TRBJ1-1
D gene: .
V gene: TRBV6-5

CDR3 protein: CATDSGTALGTQYF
CDR3 DNA: TGTGCTACTGATTCCGGGACTGCCCTCGGGACGCAGTATTTT
clone size: .
J gene: TRBJ2-3
D gene: .
V gene: TRBV6-5